The 23 T cell receptor beta chains below all came from one sample that was sequenced in a study of identical twins. TCRdb called the 5' RACE reads again in MiXCR, with one record for every CDR3 protein. This sample has about 210,000 distinct CDR3 sequences; 9.4% occur once, and the top ten carry 5% to 6%. Sequenced input: memory (CD45RO+) T cells sorted from blood. The receptors were gathered from a woman between 18 and 29 years old in good health.

This clonotype was observed a handful of times. This chain joins TRBV21-1 and TRBJ2-3; the table's D call, TRBD1, has no DNA check behind it. TRBV21-1 is marked as a pseudogene. CDR3 length: 14 amino acids. The CDR3 loop reads CASSRTGSTDTQYF. DNA for the CDR3: TGTGCCAGCAGCAGGACGGGGAGCACAGATACGCAGTATTTT.

The sample holds a few counts of this clonotype. The gene calls are TRBV7-9 and TRBJ2-2, with 10 bases fitting TRBD2. The CDR3 loop spans 15 amino acids. Germline V gives CDR1 SEHNR, CDR2 FQNEAQ (reference sequence). The J segment lost 7 bases and the V segment lost 2 bases, leaving 4 bases of the junction unmatched. The CDR3 DNA follows: TGTGCCAGCAGCTTACTAGCGGGGGCTGGCGGGGAGCTGTTTTTT. Protein product: CASSLLAGAGGELFF.

The V call is TRBV27, the J call TRBJ1-5, with 7 nucleotides matching TRBD1. The CDR3 runs to 14 residues. From germline, CDR1 is MNHEY and CDR2 SMNVEV (reference sequence). The trim removed 4 bases at V and 6 bases at J, leaving 6 bases unmatched. The CDR3 region has the DNA TGTGCCAGCAGTTCTCAAGGGGGCCGTCAGCCCCAGCATTTT. Its translation: CASSSQGGRQPQHF.

In its sample, this clonotype was seen a few times. The chain is built from TRBV10-3 and TRBJ2-3; D is undetermined. Germline loops: CDR1 ENHRY, CDR2 SYGVKD. CDR3 length equals 13 residues. V lost 6 bases to trimming and J lost 0 bases, with 7 bases between them. This chain's CDR3 is CAIRGASTDTQYF. CDR3 DNA: TGTGCCATCAGGGGTGCCAGCACAGATACGCAGTATTTT.

This clonotype was counted a few times. The chain has TRBV2 and TRBJ2-3; maybe TRBD1 (5 bases). CDR3 length: 14 amino acids. The germline CDR1 and CDR2 sequences are SNHLY and FYNNEI. The V and J ends lost 10 bases and 2 bases respectively, with 16 bases between them. CDR3 DNA: TGTGCCACTGGGCGACAGTCCTCCACAGATACGCAGTATTTT. Protein sequence: CATGRQSSTDTQYF.

Concerning this clonotype: A much larger clone lies one base from this, so it may be a read error. The chain is built from TRBV5-1 and TRBJ2-3; D not certain. The germline V gene encodes CDR1 SGHRS and CDR2 YFSETQ. The V and J ends lost 0 bases and 5 bases respectively, with 10 bases between them. This CDR3 is 14 amino acids long. CDR3 in amino acids: CASSLVWARDTQYF. The CDR3 coding sequence is TGCGCCAGCAGCTTGGTTTGGGCTCGAGATACGCAGTATTTT.

V is TRBV6-1 and J is TRBJ1-2, with 8 bases aligning to TRBD1. The CDR3 covers 13 residues. Trimming removed 5 bases from V and 8 bases from J; junction bases left unmatched: 7. CDR1 is MNHNS, CDR2 SASEGT, per germline. The chain's CDR3 is CASSPRTGQGYTF. The CDR3 nucleotides are TGTGCCAGCAGTCCAAGGACAGGGCAGGGCTACACCTTC.

J is TRBJ1-1 and V is TRBV20-1; 7 bases agree with TRBD1. V lost 0 bases to trimming and J lost 7 bases; unmatched junction nucleotides: 5. The length of the CDR3 is 13 residues. Germline CDR1 reads DFQATT; CDR2 reads SNEGSKA (reference sequence). The CDR3 reads CSARDAGGVEAFF. The CDR3 DNA follows: TGCAGTGCTAGAGATGCAGGGGGTGTTGAAGCTTTCTTT.

This clonotype was seen ten or more times. CDR3 sequence (DNA): TGTGCCAGCAGTCTAGGGGGCCATACAGGGGATCAGCCCCAGCATTTT. It translates to CASSLGGHTGDQPQHF. The J gene is TRBJ1-5, the V gene TRBV12-3 or TRBV12-4; 7 nucleotides line up with TRBD1. After removal of 5 bases from V and 5 bases from J, the junction contained 12 bases not matched to a gene. The CDR3 is made up of 16 amino acids.

The sample holds a few counts of this clonotype. The J gene is TRBJ2-3, the V gene TRBV11-1; a possible D gene is TRBD1 (6 bases). The length of the CDR3 is 19 residues. Germline V gene lookup returns CDR1 SGHAT and CDR2 FQDESV (reference sequence). Trimming shortened V by 4 bases and J by 5 bases, and 28 bases separated the two germline ends. For the CDR3, the DNA is TGTGCCAGCAGCTCACCTATGGGGTCAGGGGCCGAAGATGTAGATACGCAGTATTTT. It specifies CASSSPMGSGAEDVDTQYF.

The chain joins TRBV9 to TRBJ2-5; no reliable D call. The V end was cut by 0 bases, the J end by 4 bases, with 10 bases between. In germline, CDR1 is SGDLS, CDR2 YYNGEE. The CDR3 loop spans 14 amino acids. Here the CDR3 DNA reads TGTGCCAGCAGCGTAGACGCGGTTGGAGAGACCCAGTACTTC. It encodes CASSVDAVGETQYF.

The table lists this clonotype with a few counts. This chain joins TRBV7-2 and TRBJ2-7; 11 positions agree with TRBD2. Germline CDR1 SGHTA, CDR2 FQGNSA. The length of the CDR3 is 16 residues. V trimming: 3 bases; J trimming: 7 bases; junction bases outside the gene matches: 11. CDR3 in amino acids: CASSFTSGSPPGEQYF. CDR3 DNA sequence: TGTGCCAGCAGCTTCACTAGCGGGAGCCCGCCGGGGGAGCAGTACTTC.

The sample holds a few counts of this clonotype. This chain joins TRBV7-2 and TRBJ2-7; the D gene is possibly TRBD1 (5 bases). Trimming removed 5 bases from V and 5 bases from J, with 19 bases in between. This CDR3 spans 15 amino acids. Germline V gene lookup returns CDR1 SGHTA and CDR2 FQGNSA. The CDR3 sequence is CASSHRKGLVDEQYF. DNA of the CDR3: TGTGCCAGCAGCCACAGGAAGGGCCTTGTCGACGAGCAGTACTTC.

The J gene is TRBJ2-5, the V gene TRBV20-1; 10 bases fit TRBD2. V was pared by 3 bases and J by 2 bases, with 9 bases of the junction left unmatched. The CDR3 extends over 16 amino acids. The germline gives CDR1 DFQATT, CDR2 SNEGSKA (reference sequence). The CDR3 nucleotides are TGCAGTGCTAGTACTGTGAGGACTAGCGGACAAGAGACCCAGTACTTC. This gives the protein CSASTVRTSGQETQYF.

The gene calls are TRBV2 and TRBJ2-7, with D unclear. The V end was cut by 8 bases, the J end by 3 bases, with 11 bases between. CDR1 SNHLY and CDR2 FYNNEI come from the germline V gene. This CDR3 contains 12 residues. CDR3 sequence reads: CASGFVDYEQYF. In DNA form, the CDR3 reads TGTGCCAGCGGGTTCGTAGACTACGAGCAGTACTTC.

In this sample, this clonotype turned up a few times. The gene calls are TRBV7-2 and TRBJ1-5, with a possible D match to TRBD1 (6 bases). The V end was cut by 8 bases, the J end by 4 bases, with 12 bases between. CDR3 length: 13 amino acids. The V gene's germline CDR1 is SGHTA and CDR2 FQGNSA. The chain's CDR3 is CASGTRQNQPQHF. CDR3 sequence (DNA): TGTGCCAGCGGGACAAGGCAAAATCAGCCCCAGCATTTT.

This clonotype was counted between two and nine times. V usage is TRBV18 and J usage is TRBJ2-5, with D possibly being TRBD1 (5 bases). The CDR3 sequence is 15 residues long. Germline V lookup: CDR1 KGHSH, CDR2 LQKENI. Trimming left V 4 bases short and J 5 bases short, with 17 bases between. This CDR3 is CASSQQGRVVETQYF. Written as DNA, the CDR3 is TGTGCCAGCTCACAGCAGGGCAGGGTCGTGGAGACCCAGTACTTC.

The chain joins TRBV20-1 to TRBJ2-2; D is unresolved. The V and J ends lost 2 bases and 7 bases respectively, with 5 bases between them. The CDR3 runs 11 residues. The germline V gene encodes CDR1 DFQATT and CDR2 SNEGSKA (reference sequence). The CDR3 is CSARSGGELFF. The CDR3 DNA follows: TGCAGTGCTAGAAGTGGCGGGGAGCTGTTTTTT.

At least ten counts were recorded for this clonotype. The rearrangement joins TRBV12-3 or TRBV12-4 to TRBJ1-2; 9 bases fit TRBD1. The V segment lost 6 bases and the J segment 2 bases; nucleotides outside the gene matches: 1. The CDR3 is 13 residues long. DNA of the CDR3: TGTGCCAGCAGGGACAGGGGAAACTATGGCTACACCTTC. Protein: CASRDRGNYGYTF.

J is TRBJ2-7 and V is TRBV5-6, with TRBD2 matching 10 bases. V trimming: 2 bases; J trimming: 2 bases; junction bases outside the gene matches: 1. Per the germline V gene, CDR1 is SGHDT and CDR2 is YYEEEE. The CDR3 length is 14 residues. In nucleotides, the CDR3 is TGTGCCAGCAGCTTAGGGACTAGCGCCTACGAGCAGTACTTC. Translated, it gives CASSLGTSAYEQYF.

In its sample, this clonotype was seen many times. The rearrangement uses TRBV20-1 and TRBJ1-1; no definite D call. CDR3 length: 14 residues. The ends were cut back, 1 base at V and 6 bases at J, with 15 bases in the middle. Germline V gives CDR1 DFQATT, CDR2 SNEGSKA (reference sequence). The CDR3 here is CSARGPPDSSEAFF. Here the CDR3 DNA reads TGCAGTGCTAGAGGCCCCCCGGACTCTTCTGAAGCTTTCTTT.

The V gene is TRBV10-3, the J gene TRBJ2-5, with D unclear. V lost 6 bases, J lost 9 bases, and 14 bases lay in between. This CDR3 is built from 12 residues. From germline, CDR1 is ENHRY and CDR2 SYGVKD. CDR3 sequence reads: CAISPRAGPQYF. The CDR3, as DNA: TGTGCCATCAGCCCCCGTGCTGGGCCCCAGTACTTC.

V gene TRBV4-3 combines with J gene TRBJ1-2; tentative D call: TRBD1 (6 bases). The germline V and J ends were trimmed by 0 bases and 8 bases, with 13 bases remaining between them. Germline CDR1 reads LGHNA; CDR2 reads YSLEER. This CDR3 has 14 residues. The CDR3 sequence: CASSQDRGGPGYTF. The CDR3 DNA sequence: TGCGCCAGCAGCCAAGATCGCGGGGGGCCGGGCTACACCTTC.